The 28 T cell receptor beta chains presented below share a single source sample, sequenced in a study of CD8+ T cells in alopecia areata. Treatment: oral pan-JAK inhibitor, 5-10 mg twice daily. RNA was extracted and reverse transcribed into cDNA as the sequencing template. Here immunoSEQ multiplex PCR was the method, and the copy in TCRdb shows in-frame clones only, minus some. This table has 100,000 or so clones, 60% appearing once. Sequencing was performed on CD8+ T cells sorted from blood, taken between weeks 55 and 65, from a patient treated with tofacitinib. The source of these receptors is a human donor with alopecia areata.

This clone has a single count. For the CDR3, the DNA is TGTGCCAGCTCTCGGGTGGGGATCCTCACCTACGAGCAGTACTTC. Translation: CASSRVGILTYEQYF. The rearrangement uses TRBV18 and TRBJ2-7; no clear D. Germline CDR1 reads KGHSH; CDR2 reads LQKENI. Trimming removed 6 bases from V and 2 bases from J, with 17 bases in between. The CDR3 is made up of 15 amino acids.

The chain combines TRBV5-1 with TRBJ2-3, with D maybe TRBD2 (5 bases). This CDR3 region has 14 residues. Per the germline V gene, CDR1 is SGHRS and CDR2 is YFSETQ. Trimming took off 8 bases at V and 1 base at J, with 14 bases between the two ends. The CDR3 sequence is CASEGSSGTDTQYF. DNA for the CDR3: TGCGCCAGTGAGGGCAGTAGCGGCACAGATACGCAGTATTTT.

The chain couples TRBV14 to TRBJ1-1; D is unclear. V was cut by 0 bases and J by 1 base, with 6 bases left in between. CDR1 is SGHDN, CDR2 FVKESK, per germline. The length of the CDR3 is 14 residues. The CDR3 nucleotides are TGTGCCAGCAGCCAAGATTATGGGAACACTGAAGCTTTCTTT. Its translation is CASSQDYGNTEAFF.

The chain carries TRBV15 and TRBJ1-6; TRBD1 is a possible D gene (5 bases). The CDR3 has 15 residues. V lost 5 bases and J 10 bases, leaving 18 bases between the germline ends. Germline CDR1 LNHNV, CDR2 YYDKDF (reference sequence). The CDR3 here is CATSPRVGDWSPLHF. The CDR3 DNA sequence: TGTGCCACCAGCCCACGGGTAGGGGACTGGTCACCCCTCCACTTT.

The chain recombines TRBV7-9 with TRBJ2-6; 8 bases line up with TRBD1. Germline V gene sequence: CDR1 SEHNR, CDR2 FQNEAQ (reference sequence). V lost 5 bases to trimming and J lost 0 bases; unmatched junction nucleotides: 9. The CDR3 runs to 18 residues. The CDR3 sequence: CASSHRQGPSSGANVLTF. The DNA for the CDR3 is TGTGCCAGCAGCCACCGACAGGGGCCAAGCTCTGGGGCCAACGTCCTGACTTTC.

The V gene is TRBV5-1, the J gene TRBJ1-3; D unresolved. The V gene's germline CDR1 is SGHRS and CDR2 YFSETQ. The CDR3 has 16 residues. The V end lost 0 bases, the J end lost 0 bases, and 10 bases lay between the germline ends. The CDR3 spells CASSLVTGVSGNTIYF. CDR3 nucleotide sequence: TGCGCCAGCAGCTTGGTAACCGGCGTCTCTGGAAACACCATATATTTT. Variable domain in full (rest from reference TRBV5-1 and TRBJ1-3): KAGVTQTPRYLIKTRGQQVTLSCSPISGHRSVSWYQQTPGQGLQFLFEYFSETQRNKGNFPGRFSGRQFSNSRSEMNVSTLELGDSALYLCASSLVTGVSGNTIYFGEGSWLTVV.

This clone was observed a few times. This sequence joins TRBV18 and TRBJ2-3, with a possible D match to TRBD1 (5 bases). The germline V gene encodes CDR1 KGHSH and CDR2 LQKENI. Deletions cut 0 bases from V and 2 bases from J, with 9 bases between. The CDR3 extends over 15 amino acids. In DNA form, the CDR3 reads TGTGCCAGCTCACCACCTGGGGCCTCCACAGATACGCAGTATTTT. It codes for CASSPPGASTDTQYF. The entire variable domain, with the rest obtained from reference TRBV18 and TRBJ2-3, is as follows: NAGVMQNPRHLVRRRGQEARLRCSPMKGHSHVYWYRQLPEEGLKFMVYLQKENIIDESGMPKERFSAEFPKEGPSILRIQQVVRGDSAAYFCASSPPGASTDTQYFGPGTRLTVL.

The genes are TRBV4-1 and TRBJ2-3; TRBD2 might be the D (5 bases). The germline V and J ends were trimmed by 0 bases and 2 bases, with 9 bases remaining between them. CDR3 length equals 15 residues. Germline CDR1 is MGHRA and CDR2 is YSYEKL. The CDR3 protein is CASSQEREYTDTQYF. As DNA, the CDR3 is TGCGCCAGCAGCCAAGAGAGGGAGTACACAGATACGCAGTATTTT.

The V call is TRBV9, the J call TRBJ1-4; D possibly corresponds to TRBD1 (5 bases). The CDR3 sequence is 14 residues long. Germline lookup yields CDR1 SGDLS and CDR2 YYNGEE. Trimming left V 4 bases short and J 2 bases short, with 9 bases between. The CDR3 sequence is CASSPTATNEKLFF. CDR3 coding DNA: TGTGCCAGCAGCCCGACAGCCACTAATGAAAAACTGTTTTTT.

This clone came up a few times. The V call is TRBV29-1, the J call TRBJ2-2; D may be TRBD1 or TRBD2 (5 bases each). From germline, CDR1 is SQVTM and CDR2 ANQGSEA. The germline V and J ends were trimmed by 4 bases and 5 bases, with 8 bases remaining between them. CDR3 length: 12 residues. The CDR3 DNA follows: TGCAGCGTTGTATGGGGGACCGGGGAGCTGTTTTTT. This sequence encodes CSVVWGTGELFF.

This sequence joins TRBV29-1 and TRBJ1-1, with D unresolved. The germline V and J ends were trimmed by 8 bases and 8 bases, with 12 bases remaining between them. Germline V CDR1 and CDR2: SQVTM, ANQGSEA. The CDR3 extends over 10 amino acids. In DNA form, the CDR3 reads TGCAGCTCTCAGGACCAGGAAGCTTTCTTT. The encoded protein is CSSQDQEAFF.

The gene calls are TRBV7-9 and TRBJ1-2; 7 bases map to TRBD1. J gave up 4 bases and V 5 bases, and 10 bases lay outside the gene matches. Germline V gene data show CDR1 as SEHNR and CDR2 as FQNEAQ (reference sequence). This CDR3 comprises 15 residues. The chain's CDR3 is CASSPRQGYGYGYTF. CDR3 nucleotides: TGTGCCAGCAGCCCAAGACAGGGATACGGCTATGGCTACACCTTC.

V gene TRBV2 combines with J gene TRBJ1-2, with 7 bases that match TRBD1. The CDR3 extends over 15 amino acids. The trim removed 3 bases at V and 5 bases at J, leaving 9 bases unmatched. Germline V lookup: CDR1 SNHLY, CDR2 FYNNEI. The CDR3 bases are TGTGCCAGCAGTGAGCGCCGGGACAGTCTATATGGCTACACCTTC. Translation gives CASSERRDSLYGYTF.

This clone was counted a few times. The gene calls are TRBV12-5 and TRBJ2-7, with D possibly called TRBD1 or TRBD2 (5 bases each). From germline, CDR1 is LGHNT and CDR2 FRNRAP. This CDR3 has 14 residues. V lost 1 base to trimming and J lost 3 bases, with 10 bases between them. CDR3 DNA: TGTGCTAGTGGTTTGGCCGGGACGGTCTACGAGCAGTACTTC. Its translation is CASGLAGTVYEQYF.

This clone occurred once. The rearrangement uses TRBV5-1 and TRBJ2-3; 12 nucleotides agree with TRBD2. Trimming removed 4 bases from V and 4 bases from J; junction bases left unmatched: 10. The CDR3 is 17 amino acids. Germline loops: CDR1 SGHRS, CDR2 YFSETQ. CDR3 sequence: CASSDTSGGILSDTQYF. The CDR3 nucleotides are TGCGCCAGCAGCGACACTAGCGGGGGGATCCTCTCAGATACGCAGTATTTT.

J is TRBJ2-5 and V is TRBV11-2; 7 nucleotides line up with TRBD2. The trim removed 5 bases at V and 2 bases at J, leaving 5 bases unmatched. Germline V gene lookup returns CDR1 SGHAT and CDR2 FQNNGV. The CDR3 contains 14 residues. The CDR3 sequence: CASSPRDYQETQYF. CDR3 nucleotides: TGTGCCAGCAGCCCACGGGACTATCAAGAGACCCAGTACTTC.

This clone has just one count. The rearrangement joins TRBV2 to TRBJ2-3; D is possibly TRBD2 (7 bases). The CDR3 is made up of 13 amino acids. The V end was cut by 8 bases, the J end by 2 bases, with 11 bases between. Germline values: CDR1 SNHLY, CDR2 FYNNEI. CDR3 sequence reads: CASPGGATDTQYF. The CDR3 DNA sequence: TGTGCCAGCCCGGGGGGCGCCACAGATACGCAGTATTTT.

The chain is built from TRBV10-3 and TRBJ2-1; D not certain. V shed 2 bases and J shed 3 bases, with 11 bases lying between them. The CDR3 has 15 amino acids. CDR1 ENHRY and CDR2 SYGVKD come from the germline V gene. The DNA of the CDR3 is TGTGCCATCAGTGAGACCATGGACCGCTACAATGAGCAGTTCTTC. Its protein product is CAISETMDRYNEQFF.

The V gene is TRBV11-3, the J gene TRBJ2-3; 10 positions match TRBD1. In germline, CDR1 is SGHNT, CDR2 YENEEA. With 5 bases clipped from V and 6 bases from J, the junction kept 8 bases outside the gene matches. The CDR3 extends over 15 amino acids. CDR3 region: CASSLGQGDLDTQYF. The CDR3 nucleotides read TGTGCCAGCAGCCTAGGACAGGGGGATCTGGATACGCAGTATTTT.

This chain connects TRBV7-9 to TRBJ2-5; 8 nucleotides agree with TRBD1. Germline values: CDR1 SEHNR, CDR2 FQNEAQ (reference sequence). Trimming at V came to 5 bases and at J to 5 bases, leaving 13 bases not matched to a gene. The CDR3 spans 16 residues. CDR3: CASSTRRGQGSETQYF. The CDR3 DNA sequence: TGTGCCAGCAGCACCAGGCGCGGACAGGGCTCCGAGACCCAGTACTTC.

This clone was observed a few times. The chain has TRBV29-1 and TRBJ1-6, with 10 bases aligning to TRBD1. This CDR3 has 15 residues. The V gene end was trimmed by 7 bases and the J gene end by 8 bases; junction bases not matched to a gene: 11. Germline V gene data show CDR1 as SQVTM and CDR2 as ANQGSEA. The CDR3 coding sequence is TGCAGCGCCTCGGGACAGGGGAAGGTTTATTCACCCCTCCACTTT. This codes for CSASGQGKVYSPLHF.

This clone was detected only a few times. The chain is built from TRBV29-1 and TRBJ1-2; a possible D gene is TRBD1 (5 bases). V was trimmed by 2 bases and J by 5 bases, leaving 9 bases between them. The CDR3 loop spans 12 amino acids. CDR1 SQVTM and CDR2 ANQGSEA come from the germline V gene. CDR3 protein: CSVERGPYGYTF. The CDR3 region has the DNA TGCAGCGTTGAAAGGGGACCTTATGGCTACACCTTC.

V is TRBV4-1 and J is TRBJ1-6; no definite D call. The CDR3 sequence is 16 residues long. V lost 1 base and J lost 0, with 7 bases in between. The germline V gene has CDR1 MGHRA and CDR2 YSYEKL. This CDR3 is CASSQALISYNSPLHF. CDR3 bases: TGCGCCAGCAGCCAAGCGCTGATCTCCTATAATTCACCCCTCCACTTT.

CDR3 nucleotides: TGTGCCAGCGCTCGGACAGGGGGATATAAGGAGACCCAGTACTTC. This encodes CASARTGGYKETQYF. The chain joins TRBV2 to TRBJ2-5; TRBD1 matches 10 bases. This CDR3 is built from 15 residues. Germline V gives CDR1 SNHLY, CDR2 FYNNEI. With V trimmed by 8 bases and J by 5 bases, 11 bases remained unmatched.

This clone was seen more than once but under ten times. The DNA of the CDR3 is TGCGCCAGCAGCTGGACTACCTCCTACGAGCAGTACTTC. Translation gives CASSWTTSYEQYF. This sequence joins TRBV5-1 and TRBJ2-7, with D maybe TRBD2 (6 bases). The V end lost 3 bases, the J end lost 0 bases, and 7 bases lay between the germline ends. CDR1 and CDR2 (germline): SGHRS, YFSETQ. This CDR3 is 13 amino acids long.

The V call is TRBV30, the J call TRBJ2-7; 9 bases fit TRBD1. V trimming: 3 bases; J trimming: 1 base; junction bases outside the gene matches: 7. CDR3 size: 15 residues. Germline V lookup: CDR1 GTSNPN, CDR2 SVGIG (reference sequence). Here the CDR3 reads CAWRGTGIRSYEQYF. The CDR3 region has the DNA TGTGCCTGGAGGGGGACAGGGATAAGATCCTACGAGCAGTACTTC.

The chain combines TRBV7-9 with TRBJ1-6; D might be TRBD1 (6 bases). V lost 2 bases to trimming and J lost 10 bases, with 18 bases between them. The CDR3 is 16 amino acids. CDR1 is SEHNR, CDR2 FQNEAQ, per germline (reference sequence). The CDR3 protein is CASSLTGYPSQSPLHF. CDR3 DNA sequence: TGTGCCAGCAGCTTAACAGGGTACCCGAGCCAATCACCCCTCCACTTT.

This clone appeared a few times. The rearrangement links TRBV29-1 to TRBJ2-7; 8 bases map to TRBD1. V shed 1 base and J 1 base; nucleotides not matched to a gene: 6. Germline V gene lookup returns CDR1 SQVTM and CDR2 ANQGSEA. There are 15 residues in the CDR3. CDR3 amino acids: CSVEGRTGPSYEQYF. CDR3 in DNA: TGCAGCGTTGAAGGCCGGACAGGGCCATCCTACGAGCAGTACTTC.